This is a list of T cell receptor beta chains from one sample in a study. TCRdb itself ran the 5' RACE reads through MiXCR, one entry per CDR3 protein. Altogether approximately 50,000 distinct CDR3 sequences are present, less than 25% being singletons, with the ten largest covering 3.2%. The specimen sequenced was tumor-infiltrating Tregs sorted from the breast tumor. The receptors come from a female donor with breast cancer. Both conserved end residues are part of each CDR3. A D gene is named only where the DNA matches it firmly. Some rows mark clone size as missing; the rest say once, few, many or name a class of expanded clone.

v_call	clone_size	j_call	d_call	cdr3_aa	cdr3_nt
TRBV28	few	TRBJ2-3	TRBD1	CASSSGQEFADTQYF	TGTGCCAGCAGTTCGGGACAGGAGTTCGCAGATACGCAGTATTTT
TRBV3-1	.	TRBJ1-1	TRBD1	CASSPQGALGKAFF	TGTGCCAGCAGCCCGCAGGGGGCTTTAGGGAAAGCTTTCTTT
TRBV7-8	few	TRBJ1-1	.	CASSLGLRDTEAFF	TGTGCCAGCAGCTTAGGTCTCCGGGATACTGAAGCTTTCTTT
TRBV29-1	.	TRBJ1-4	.	CSVAELRNEKRFF	TGCAGCGTTGCAGAACTAAGAAATGAAAAACGGTTTTTT
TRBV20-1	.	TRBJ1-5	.	CSARGTLNQPQHF	TGCAGTGCTAGAGGCACCTTGAATCAGCCCCAGCATTTT
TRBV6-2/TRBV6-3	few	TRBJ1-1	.	CASSSSSGSLGTEAFF	TGTGCCAGCAGCTCCTCTTCGGGGTCACTGGGCACTGAAGCTTTCTTT
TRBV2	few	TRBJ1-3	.	CATRENRAGNTIYF	TGTGCCACCAGGGAGAACAGGGCTGGAAACACCATATATTTT
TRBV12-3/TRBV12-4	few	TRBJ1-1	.	CASSFMGGVGTEAFF	TGTGCCAGCAGTTTTATGGGGGGAGTTGGTACTGAAGCTTTCTTT
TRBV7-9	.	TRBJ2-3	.	CASSFGGGADTQYF	TGTGCCAGCAGCTTCGGGGGCGGGGCAGATACGCAGTATTTT
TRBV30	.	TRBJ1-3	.	CAWSVFGKGGGNTIYF	TGTGCCTGGAGTGTATTCGGAAAAGGGGGAGGAAACACCATATATTTT
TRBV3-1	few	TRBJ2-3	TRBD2	CASSQSGGAGTDTQYF	TGTGCCAGCAGCCAAAGCGGGGGGGCCGGCACAGATACGCAGTATTTT
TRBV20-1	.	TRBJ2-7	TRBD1	CSARVGQGSHEQYF	TGCAGTGCTAGAGTAGGACAGGGCTCCCACGAGCAGTACTTC
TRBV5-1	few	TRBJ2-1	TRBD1	CASRWTGGNEQFF	TGCGCCAGCAGGTGGACAGGGGGCAATGAGCAGTTCTTC
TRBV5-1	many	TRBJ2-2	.	CASSSDPRGATGELFF	TGCGCCAGCAGCTCGGACCCCCGGGGGGCCACCGGGGAGCTGTTTTTT
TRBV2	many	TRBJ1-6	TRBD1	CASSRDRYNSPLHF	TGTGCCAGCAGTCGGGACAGATATAATTCACCCCTCCACTTT
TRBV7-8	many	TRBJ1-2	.	CASSFNRAGYTF	TGTGCCAGCAGCTTCAACAGGGCGGGCTACACCTTC
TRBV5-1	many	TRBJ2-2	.	CASTLAGELFF	TGCGCCAGCACATTAGCCGGGGAGCTGTTTTTT